This T cell receptor beta chain comes out of a study of T cell responses to AZD1222 COVID-19 vaccine. General study results and limits: It should be noted that donors were predominantly white British and more often female, and clonal diversity was possibly underestimated. Among vaccine-associated CD4 TCRs, coverage spanned spike, with dominance at 160-218 and 743-854. The number of AZD1222 recipients seropositive at baseline was only five to seven.

As regards this clone: Antigen: not known.

The CDR3 has 14 residues. Germline V gene lookup returns CDR1 SGHNT and CDR2 YYREEE (reference sequence). V lost 1 base and J lost 0, with 7 bases in between. Only in-frame clones appear in the TCRdb table, and some are missing; sequencing was by immunoSEQ multiplex PCR. Of fewer than 200,000 clones detected, 94% appear once; the ten largest clones hold about 1.5%. The material was peripheral blood, obtained 28 days after the second AZD1222 dose. V and J are TRBV5-4 and TRBJ2-5; the D call may be TRBD1 or TRBD2 (5 bases each). This TCR came from an adult who received the AZD1222 COVID-19 vaccine. The CDR3 spells CASSLWGNQETQYF. The CDR3, as DNA: TGTGCCAGCAGCTTGTGGGGGAACCAAGAGACCCAGTACTTC.